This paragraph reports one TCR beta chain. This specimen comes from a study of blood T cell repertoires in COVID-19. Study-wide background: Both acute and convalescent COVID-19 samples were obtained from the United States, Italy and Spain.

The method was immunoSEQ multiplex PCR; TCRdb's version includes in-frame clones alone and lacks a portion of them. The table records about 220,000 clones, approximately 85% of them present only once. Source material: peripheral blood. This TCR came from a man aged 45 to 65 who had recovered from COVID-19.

In DNA, the CDR3 is TGTGCCAGCAGCCCGAGGACTAGCGGAGTCTACAATGAGCAGTTCTTC. Encoded protein: CASSPRTSGVYNEQFF. The chain recombines TRBV7-9 with TRBJ2-1; 10 bases align to TRBD2. The germline V gene has CDR1 SEHNR and CDR2 FQNEAQ (reference sequence). There are 16 residues in the CDR3. The V segment lost 5 bases and the J segment 3 bases; nucleotides outside the gene matches: 7.